Below are 5 T cell receptor beta chains sequenced from a single sample in a study of identifying expanded T cells in peripheral blood. Here immunoSEQ multiplex PCR was the method, and the copy in TCRdb shows in-frame clones only, minus some. The sample yields about 58,000 clones, around 81% seen once. Material for sequencing was blood. These receptors came from a person aged 18 to 75 in good health.

The rearrangement joins TRBV11-3 to TRBJ2-2; no clear D gene. The germline gives CDR1 SGHNT, CDR2 YENEEA. This CDR3 has 14 amino acids. The germline V and J ends were trimmed by 6 bases and 1 base, with 9 bases remaining between them. The CDR3 loop reads CASSTDWNTGELFF. As DNA, the CDR3 is TGTGCCAGCAGTACCGACTGGAACACCGGGGAGCTGTTTTTT. The complete variable domain, with remaining parts taken from reference TRBV11-3 and TRBJ2-2, reads EAGVVQSPRYKIIEKKQPVAFWCNPISGHNTLYWYLQNLGQGPELLIRYENEEAVDDSQLPKDRFSAERLKGVDSTLKIQPAELGDSAVYLCASSTDWNTGELFFGEGSRLTVL.

The chain combines TRBV7-2 with TRBJ2-2; D gene unclear. CDR1 SGHTA and CDR2 FQGNSA come from the germline V gene. This CDR3 has 13 residues. Between the trimmed V and J ends, which lost 4 bases and 4 bases, there was a span of 7 bases. CDR3 loop: CASSSRVTGELFF. The CDR3 DNA sequence: TGTGCCAGCAGCTCACGAGTCACCGGGGAGCTGTTTTTT.

The chain couples TRBV2 to TRBJ2-7; D is uncertain. Germline-derived CDR1 and CDR2 are SNHLY and FYNNEI. The CDR3 is 12 residues long. Trimming pared 1 base from V and 5 bases from J, leaving 6 bases between. DNA of the CDR3: TGTGCCAGCAGTGAAGGTCGGAACGAGCAGTACTTC. This encodes CASSEGRNEQYF.

The chain is built from TRBV5-6 and TRBJ2-1, with 7 bases aligning to TRBD2. This CDR3 comprises 16 residues. The germline V gene encodes CDR1 SGHDT and CDR2 YYEEEE. Unmatched junction bases numbered 10, after V lost 3 bases and J lost 4 bases. CDR3 in amino acids: CASSSGGRVGYNEQFF. The CDR3, as DNA: TGTGCCAGCAGCTCCGGTGGGAGGGTGGGGTACAATGAGCAGTTCTTC.

The chain employs TRBV5-1 and TRBJ2-5, with D unresolved. CDR1 SGHRS and CDR2 YFSETQ come from the germline V gene. The V and J ends lost 4 bases and 0 bases respectively, with 10 bases between them. The length of the CDR3 is 14 residues. The CDR3 spells CASSPRAYQETQYF. CDR3 in DNA: TGCGCCAGCAGCCCTCGAGCATACCAAGAGACCCAGTACTTC. Combining the CDR3 with reference TRBV5-1 and TRBJ2-5 gives the whole variable domain KAGVTQTPRYLIKTRGQQVTLSCSPISGHRSVSWYQQTPGQGLQFLFEYFSETQRNKGNFPGRFSGRQFSNSRSEMNVSTLELGDSALYLCASSPRAYQETQYFGPGTRLLVL.